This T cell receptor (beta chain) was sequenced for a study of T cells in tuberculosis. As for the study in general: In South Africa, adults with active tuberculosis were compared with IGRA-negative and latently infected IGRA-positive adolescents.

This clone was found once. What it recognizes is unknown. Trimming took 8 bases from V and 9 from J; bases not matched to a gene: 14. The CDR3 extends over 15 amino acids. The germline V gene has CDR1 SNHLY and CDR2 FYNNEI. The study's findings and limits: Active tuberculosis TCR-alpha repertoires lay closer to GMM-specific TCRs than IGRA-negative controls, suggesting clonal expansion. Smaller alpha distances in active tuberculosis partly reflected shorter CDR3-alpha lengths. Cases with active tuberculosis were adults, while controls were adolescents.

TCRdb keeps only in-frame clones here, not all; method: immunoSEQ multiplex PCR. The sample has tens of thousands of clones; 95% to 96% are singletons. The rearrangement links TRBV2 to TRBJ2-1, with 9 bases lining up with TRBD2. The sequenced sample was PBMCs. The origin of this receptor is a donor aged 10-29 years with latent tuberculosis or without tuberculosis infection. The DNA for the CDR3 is TGTGCCAGCGGTTCCCAAAGCGGGGGGTTAAGTGAGCAGTTCTTC. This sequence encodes CASGSQSGGLSEQFF.